The 15 T cell receptor beta chains below all came from one sample that was sequenced in a study of early T cells in non-severe SARS-CoV-2 infection. TCRdb used MiXCR to reprocess the 5' RACE reads, holding one entry per CDR3 protein. The sample has about 76,000 distinct CDR3 sequences; 10% to 12% are singletons. Sequenced material: whole blood. These receptors were taken from an adult who was a healthcare worker with PCR-confirmed SARS-CoV-2 infection or an uninfected control (not recorded which).

This clonotype occurred many times. This chain uses TRBV20-1 with TRBJ2-4, with TRBD2 matching 8 bases. CDR3 length: 15 residues. The trim removed 3 bases at V and 3 bases at J, leaving 7 bases unmatched. In germline, CDR1 is DFQATT, CDR2 SNEGSKA (reference sequence). Here the CDR3 DNA reads TGCAGTGCTAGTCTCGGGGGGGCCGGCAAAAACATTCAGTACTTC. Translating it yields CSASLGGAGKNIQYF.

This clonotype was picked up many times. V is TRBV20-1 and J is TRBJ1-1; D unresolved. The CDR3 runs 13 residues. Trimming removed 3 bases from V and 1 base from J, with 9 bases in between. Germline V lookup: CDR1 DFQATT, CDR2 SNEGSKA (reference sequence). CDR3 amino acids: CSASLTENTEAFF. The CDR3 nucleotides are TGCAGTGCTAGTTTAACGGAGAACACTGAAGCTTTCTTT.

This clonotype has at least ten counts. The chain links TRBV6-1 to TRBJ1-1; 9 bases align to TRBD1. Germline loops: CDR1 MNHNS, CDR2 SASEGT. The CDR3 sequence is 14 residues long. V lost 5 bases and J lost 9; bases outside the gene matches: 10. Here the CDR3 reads CASSSLDRGMKAFF. The CDR3, as DNA: TGTGCCAGCAGTTCCTTGGACAGGGGAATGAAAGCTTTCTTT.

The chain uses TRBV4-2 and TRBJ2-5, with a weak D call TRBD1 (6 bases). The CDR3 contains 15 residues. V lost 0 bases and J lost 2, with 10 bases in between. The germline V gene has CDR1 LGHNA and CDR2 YNFKEQ. Written as DNA, the CDR3 is TGTGCCAGCAGCCAAGATAAGGGGGAACAAGAGACCCAGTACTTC. This codes for CASSQDKGEQETQYF.

The chain links TRBV15 to TRBJ1-1, with a tentative D call TRBD1 (5 bases). Between the trimmed V and J ends, which lost 1 base and 1 base, there was a span of 10 bases. CDR1 and CDR2 from the germline V gene are LNHNV and YYDKDF (reference sequence). The CDR3 contains 15 residues. The CDR3 loop reads CATSRVGQGNTEAFF. The CDR3 DNA follows: TGTGCCACCAGCAGAGTCGGCCAGGGGAACACTGAAGCTTTCTTT. Looking up the rest from reference TRBV15 and TRBJ1-1 gives the full variable domain: DAMVIQNPRYQVTQFGKPVTLSCSQTLNHNVMYWYQQKSSQAPKLLFHYYDKDFNNEADTPDNFQSRRPNTSFCFLDIRSPGLGDTAMYLCATSRVGQGNTEAFFGQGTRLTVV.

This clonotype was counted ten times or more. V and J are TRBV5-1 and TRBJ2-3; TRBD2 matches at 8 bases. Germline CDR1 SGHRS, CDR2 YFSETQ. This CDR3 region has 17 residues. Germline trimming cut 4 bases from V and 0 bases from J; bases unmatched to any gene: 10. The CDR3 sequence is CASSPAPSGGSTDTQYF. CDR3 nucleotides: TGCGCCAGCAGCCCCGCCCCCAGCGGGGGTAGCACAGATACGCAGTATTTT.

This clonotype was found many times. V gene TRBV29-1 combines with J gene TRBJ1-2; unclear D gene. The V end was cut by 4 bases, the J end by 7 bases, with 10 bases between. This CDR3 contains 11 residues. Germline assignment: CDR1 SQVTM and CDR2 ANQGSEA. This CDR3 is CSVGTLFGYTF. As DNA, the CDR3 is TGCAGCGTTGGGACGTTATTTGGCTACACCTTC.

Many counts were recorded for this clonotype. The chain employs TRBV10-3 and TRBJ1-1; D is unclear. V lost 4 bases and J lost 0, with 0 bases in between. Germline V gene data show CDR1 as ENHRY and CDR2 as SYGVKD. This CDR3 is built from 11 residues. DNA for the CDR3: TGTGCCATCAGTGTGAACACTGAAGCTTTCTTT. Amino acid sequence: CAISVNTEAFF.

This clonotype has at least ten counts. V usage is TRBV5-1 and J usage is TRBJ2-2; no reliable D call. Trimming removed 0 bases from V and 5 bases from J, with 8 bases in between. Germline lookup yields CDR1 SGHRS and CDR2 YFSETQ. The CDR3 length is 14 residues. The chain's CDR3 is CASSLDAETGELFF. The CDR3 region has the DNA TGCGCCAGCAGCTTGGACGCAGAGACCGGGGAGCTGTTTTTT.

The J gene is TRBJ2-1, the V gene TRBV7-3; D is ambiguous. This CDR3 is 14 amino acids long. The V end lost 0 bases, the J end lost 1 base, and 4 bases lay between the germline ends. Germline V gene lookup returns CDR1 SGHTA and CDR2 FQGTGA. The CDR3, as DNA: TGTGCCAGCAGCTTAACCCGATCCTACAATGAGCAGTTCTTC. It translates to CASSLTRSYNEQFF.

Worth noting for this clonotype: A clone one base away is much larger, so this may be a read error. The J gene is TRBJ2-7, the V gene TRBV29-1, with D possibly matching TRBD1 (7 bases). Germline V gene sequence: CDR1 SQVTM, CDR2 ANQGSEA. This CDR3 contains 16 residues. Trimming removed 1 base from V and 0 bases from J, with 16 bases in between. In DNA, the CDR3 is TGCAGCGTTGAAGTGTCTGGCCAGGGGGGCTCCTACGAGCAGTACTTC. Translated, it gives CSVEVSGQGGSYEQYF.

This clonotype was found a few times. The genes are TRBV7-3 and TRBJ2-5, with D perhaps being TRBD1 or TRBD2 (5 bases each). Looked up from germline, CDR1 is SGHTA and CDR2 is FQGTGA. The ends were cut back, 4 bases at V and 2 bases at J, with 17 bases in the middle. The CDR3 has 16 amino acids. CDR3 bases: TGTGCCAGCAGCTCGGGGCCCTCATGGGGGCAAGAGACCCAGTACTTC. As protein: CASSSGPSWGQETQYF.

This clonotype was seen a handful of times. The genes are TRBV7-9 and TRBJ2-7, with TRBD1 matching 7 bases. In germline, CDR1 is SEHNR, CDR2 FQNEAQ (reference sequence). This CDR3 contains 14 residues. The V and J ends lost 1 base and 3 bases, in that order; junction bases with no gene match: 3. CDR3 nucleotides: TGTGCCAGCAGCTTAGAATCAGGGGGCTACGAGCAGTACTTC. Its translation: CASSLESGGYEQYF.

There are many counts of this clonotype. The gene calls are TRBV29-1 and TRBJ2-6, with a tentative D call TRBD2 (6 bases). The CDR3 extends over 15 amino acids. Trimming cost V 7 bases and J 0 bases, with 13 bases left between them. Germline V gives CDR1 SQVTM, CDR2 ANQGSEA. This CDR3 is CSGGDGSSGANVLTF. CDR3 DNA sequence: TGCAGCGGGGGAGACGGGAGCTCTGGGGCCAACGTCCTGACTTTC.

This clonotype was seen many times. The V gene is TRBV12-3 or TRBV12-4, the J gene TRBJ1-2; 8 bases match TRBD1. With V trimmed by 3 bases and J by 1 base, 13 bases remained unmatched. CDR3 length: 18 amino acids. Here the CDR3 DNA reads TGTGCCAGCAGTTTGGCCCCTCCGGGACAGGTCCTTAACTATGGCTACACCTTC. Protein: CASSLAPPGQVLNYGYTF.